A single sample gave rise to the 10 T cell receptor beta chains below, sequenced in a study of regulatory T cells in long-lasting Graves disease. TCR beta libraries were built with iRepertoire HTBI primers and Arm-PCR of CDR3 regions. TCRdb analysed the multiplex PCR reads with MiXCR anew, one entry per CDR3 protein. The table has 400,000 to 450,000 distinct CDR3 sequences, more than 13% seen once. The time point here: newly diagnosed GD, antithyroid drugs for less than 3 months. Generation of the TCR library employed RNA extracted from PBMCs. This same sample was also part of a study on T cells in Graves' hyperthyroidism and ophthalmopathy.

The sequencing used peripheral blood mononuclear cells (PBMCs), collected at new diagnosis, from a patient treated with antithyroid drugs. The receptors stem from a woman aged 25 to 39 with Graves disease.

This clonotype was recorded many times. The CDR3 nucleotides are TGTGCCAGCAGTTACTCGACTCACGGGGGCGTCGAAGCTTTCTTT. The encoded protein is CASSYSTHGGVEAFF. The V gene is TRBV6-5, the J gene TRBJ1-1; tentatively, D is TRBD1 (6 bases). Germline-derived CDR1 and CDR2 are MNHEY and SVGAGI. The V end lost 0 bases, the J end lost 8 bases, and 16 bases lay between the germline ends. The CDR3 is 15 residues long.

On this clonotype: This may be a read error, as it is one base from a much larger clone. The CDR3 here is CASRLRSCNEQFF. CDR3 DNA: TGTGCCAGCAGGCTCCGGAGCTGCAATGAGCAGTTCTTC. This chain uses TRBV7-2 with TRBJ2-1; D unresolved. In germline, CDR1 is SGHTA, CDR2 FQGNSA. V shed 6 bases and J shed 6 bases, with 12 bases lying between them. The CDR3 has 13 residues.

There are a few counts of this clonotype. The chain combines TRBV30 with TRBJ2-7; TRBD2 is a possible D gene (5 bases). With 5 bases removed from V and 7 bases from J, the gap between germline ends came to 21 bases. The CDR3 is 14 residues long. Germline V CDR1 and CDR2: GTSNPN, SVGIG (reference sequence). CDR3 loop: CAWGPILRSGEQYF. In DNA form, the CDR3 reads TGTGCCTGGGGGCCCATACTACGCTCGGGAGAGCAGTACTTC.

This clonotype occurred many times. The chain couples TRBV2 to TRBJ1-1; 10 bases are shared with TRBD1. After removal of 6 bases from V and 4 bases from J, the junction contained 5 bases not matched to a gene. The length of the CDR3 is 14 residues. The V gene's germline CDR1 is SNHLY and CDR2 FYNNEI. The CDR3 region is CASRRDRGLTEAFF. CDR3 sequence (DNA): TGTGCCAGCAGGAGGGACAGGGGCCTCACTGAAGCTTTCTTT.

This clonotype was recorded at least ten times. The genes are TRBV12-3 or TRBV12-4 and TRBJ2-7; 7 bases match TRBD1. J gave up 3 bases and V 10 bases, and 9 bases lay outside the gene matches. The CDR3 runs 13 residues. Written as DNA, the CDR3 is TGTGCCACCAGCGTGACAGGGAACTACGAGCAGTACTTC. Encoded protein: CATSVTGNYEQYF.

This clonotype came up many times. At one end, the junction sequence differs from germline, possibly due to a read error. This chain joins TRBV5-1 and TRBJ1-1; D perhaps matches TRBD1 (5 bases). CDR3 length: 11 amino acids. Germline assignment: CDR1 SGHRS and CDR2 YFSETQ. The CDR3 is CASSLGPEAFF. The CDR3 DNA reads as TGTGCCAGCAGCTTGGGACCTGAAGCTTTCTTT.

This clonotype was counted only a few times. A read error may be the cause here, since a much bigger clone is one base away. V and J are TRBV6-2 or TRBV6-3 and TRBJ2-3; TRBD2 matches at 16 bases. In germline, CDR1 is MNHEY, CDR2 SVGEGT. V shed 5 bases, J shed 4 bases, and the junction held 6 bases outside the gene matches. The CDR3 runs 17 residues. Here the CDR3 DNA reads TGTGCCAGCAGTCCGGGACTAGCGGGAGGGCCCGCAGATACGCAGTATTTT. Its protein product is CASSPGLAGGPADTQYF.

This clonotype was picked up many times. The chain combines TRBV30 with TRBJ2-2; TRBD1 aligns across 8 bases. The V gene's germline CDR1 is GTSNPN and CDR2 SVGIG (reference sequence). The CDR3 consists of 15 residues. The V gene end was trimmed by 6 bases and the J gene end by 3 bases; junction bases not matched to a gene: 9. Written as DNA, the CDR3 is TGTGCCTGCCACCACCGGGACAGGTACACCGGGGAGCTGTTTTTT. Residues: CACHHRDRYTGELFF.

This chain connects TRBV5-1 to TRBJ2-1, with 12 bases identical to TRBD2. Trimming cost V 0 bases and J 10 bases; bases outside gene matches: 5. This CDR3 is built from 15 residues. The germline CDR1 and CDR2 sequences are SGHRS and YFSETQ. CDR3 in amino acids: CASSLGLAGGPEQFF. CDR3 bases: TGCGCCAGCAGCTTGGGCCTAGCGGGAGGGCCCGAGCAGTTCTTC.

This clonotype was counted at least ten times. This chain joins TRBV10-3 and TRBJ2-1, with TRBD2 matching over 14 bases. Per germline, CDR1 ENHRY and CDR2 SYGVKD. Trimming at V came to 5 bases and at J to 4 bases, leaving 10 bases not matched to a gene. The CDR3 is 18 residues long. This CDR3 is CAISHERLAGGKYNEQFF. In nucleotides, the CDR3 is TGTGCCATCAGTCACGAACGACTAGCGGGAGGGAAGTACAATGAGCAGTTCTTC.